This passage covers 8 T cell receptor beta chains from one sample sequenced in a study of cytomegalovirus exposure and HLA in healthy donors. It was with 60 Vbeta and 13 Jbeta primers that the PCR ran. Sequencing was performed with immunoSEQ multiplex PCR; in TCRdb, only in-frame clones are kept and a portion is missing. Of some 170,000 clones listed, about three quarters are singletons. Source material: PBMCs. The receptors shown here come from a man aged 40-50 years in good health and CMV-seropositive.

The CDR3 bases are TGTGCCAGCAGCTTGGTATCAGGGAACTATGGCTACACCTTC. It specifies CASSLVSGNYGYTF. The gene calls are TRBV5-4 and TRBJ1-2; possibly TRBD1 for D (5 bases). The CDR3 totals 14 residues. Per the germline V gene, CDR1 is SGHNT and CDR2 is YYREEE (reference sequence). Between the trimmed V and J ends, which lost 0 bases and 2 bases, there was a span of 8 bases. Complete variable domain (other parts from reference TRBV5-4 and TRBJ1-2): ETGVTQSPTHLIKTRGQQVTLRCSSQSGHNTVSWYQQALGQGPQFIFQYYREEENGRGNFPPRFSGLQFPNYSSELNVNALELDDSALYLCASSLVSGNYGYTFGSGTRLTVV.

This chain connects TRBV19 to TRBJ1-3; 11 bases align to TRBD1. The V gene end was trimmed by 3 bases and the J gene end by 14 bases; junction bases not matched to a gene: 9. The CDR3 runs to 14 residues. CDR1 is LNHDA and CDR2 is SQIVND in the germline V gene (reference sequence). CDR3 in amino acids: CASSISGQGVRLYF. The CDR3 bases are TGTGCCAGTAGTATCTCGGGACAGGGGGTTCGGTTATATTTT.

The J gene is TRBJ1-5, the V gene TRBV6-4, with D unclear. V gave up 3 bases and J gave up 7 bases, with 28 bases separating them. The CDR3 consists of 19 residues. Germline V gene lookup returns CDR1 MRHNA and CDR2 SNTAGT. DNA of the CDR3: TGTGCCAGCAGTGAATTCGGTATTAGGTCTCCCGTGCGAGGGCAGCCCCAGCATTTT. Translation gives CASSEFGIRSPVRGQPQHF.

V usage is TRBV5-1 and J usage is TRBJ1-5; the match to TRBD1 covers 7 bases. V dropped 1 base and J dropped 1; count of bases not matched to a gene: 2. The CDR3 runs 15 residues. Germline values: CDR1 SGHRS, CDR2 YFSETQ. CDR3 nucleotides: TGCGCCAGCAGCTTGCAGGGGGAAAGCAATCAGCCCCAGCATTTT. Its translation is CASSLQGESNQPQHF.

This chain joins TRBV7-2 and TRBJ2-7; 10 bases line up with TRBD2. Germline V CDR1 and CDR2: SGHTA, FQGNSA. With 5 bases clipped from V and 3 bases from J, the junction kept 7 bases outside the gene matches. The CDR3 consists of 15 residues. The CDR3 spells CASSPGSGRFYEQYF. CDR3 DNA: TGTGCCAGCAGCCCCGGTAGCGGGAGGTTCTACGAGCAGTACTTC.

This chain uses TRBV6-1 with TRBJ2-2; D is perhaps TRBD1 (6 bases). V was cut by 2 bases and J by 7 bases, with 11 bases left in between. Per the germline V gene, CDR1 is MNHNS and CDR2 is SASEGT. The CDR3 consists of 14 residues. CDR3: CASSERQVVGELFF. CDR3 sequence (DNA): TGTGCCAGCAGTGAACGACAGGTCGTCGGGGAGCTGTTTTTT.

This rearrangement joins TRBV19 to TRBJ2-7; no firm D call. V lost 2 bases and J lost 3, with 11 bases in between. The CDR3 consists of 14 residues. Germline-derived CDR1 and CDR2 are LNHDA and SQIVND (reference sequence). The CDR3 DNA is TGTGCCAGTAGTATACTAGGAGTTGGCTACGAGCAGTACTTC. Encoded protein: CASSILGVGYEQYF.

In this sample, this clone turned up a few times. This rearrangement joins TRBV5-5 to TRBJ2-3, with 7 bases matching TRBD2. The ends lost 0 bases at V and 3 bases at J; junction bases unmatched: 7. Germline V gives CDR1 SGHKS, CDR2 YYEKEE (reference sequence). CDR3 length: 16 amino acids. The CDR3 sequence is CASSLDGGGTTDTQYF. The DNA for the CDR3 is TGTGCCAGCAGCTTGGATGGGGGGGGAACTACAGATACGCAGTATTTT.